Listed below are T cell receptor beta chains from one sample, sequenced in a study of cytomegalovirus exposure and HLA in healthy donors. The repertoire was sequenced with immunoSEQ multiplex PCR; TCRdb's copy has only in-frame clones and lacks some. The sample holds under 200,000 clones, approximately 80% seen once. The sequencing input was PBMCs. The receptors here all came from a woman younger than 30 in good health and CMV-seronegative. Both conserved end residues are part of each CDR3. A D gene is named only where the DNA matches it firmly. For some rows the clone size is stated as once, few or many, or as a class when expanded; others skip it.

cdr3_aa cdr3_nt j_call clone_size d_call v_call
CASSSHGPGTEAFF TGTGCCAGCAGCTCTCACGGTCCAGGGACAGAAGCTTTCTTT TRBJ1-1 - - TRBV7-9
CASLGQGTYEQYF TGTGCCAGCTTGGGGCAGGGTACCTACGAGCAGTACTTC TRBJ2-7 - - TRBV28
CASSPGGRPNYGYTF TGTGCCAGCAGCCCGGGGGGCCGACCTAACTATGGCTACACCTTC TRBJ1-2 - - TRBV5-6
CASSYSKGEGDIQYF TGTGCCAGCAGTTACTCGAAGGGGGAAGGAGACATTCAGTACTTC TRBJ2-4 - - TRBV6-6
CASSLPGTAYNEQFF TGCGCCAGCAGCTTGCCCGGGACAGCCTACAATGAGCAGTTCTTC TRBJ2-1 - TRBD1 TRBV5-1
CATSSDRDTYNEQFF TGTGCCACCAGCAGCGACAGGGACACCTACAATGAGCAGTTCTTC TRBJ2-1 - TRBD1 TRBV15
CASSLEPGQGANYGYTF TGTGCCAGCAGCCTGGAACCGGGACAGGGGGCTAACTATGGCTACACCTTC TRBJ1-2 - TRBD1 TRBV11-2
CASSNGAYNEQFF TGTGCCAGCAGCAACGGTGCCTACAATGAGCAGTTCTTC TRBJ2-1 - - TRBV2
CASSFPREIQYF TGTGCCAGCAGTTTCCCCAGGGAAATCCAGTACTTC TRBJ2-5 - - TRBV28
CASSQALTGGNTEAFF TGTGCCAGCAGCCAAGCTCTAACGGGGGGGAACACTGAAGCTTTCTTT TRBJ1-1 - - TRBV4-2
CASSIEGRGPANEKLFF TGTGCCAGTAGTATAGAGGGCAGGGGACCAGCTAATGAAAAACTGTTTTTT TRBJ1-4 - - TRBV19
CASSPLTGDGTEAFF TGTGCCAGCTCACCACTAACAGGGGACGGCACTGAAGCTTTCTTT TRBJ1-1 - TRBD1 TRBV18
CASSLVTRTRDPGELFF TGTGCCAGCAGCTTAGTAACCAGGACTAGGGATCCCGGGGAGCTGTTTTTT TRBJ2-2 - TRBD2 TRBV7-2
CASSLAGQGAEQYF TGTGCCAGCAGCTTAGCGGGACAGGGGGCCGAGCAGTACTTC TRBJ2-7 once TRBD1 TRBV13
CASSLSAQSLRGYTF TGCGCCAGCAGTTTGTCGGCCCAGTCATTGCGGGGCTACACCTTC TRBJ1-2 few - TRBV5-1
CASSGEGWTGELFF TGCGCCAGCAGCGGGGAGGGTTGGACCGGGGAGCTGTTTTTT TRBJ2-2 - TRBD2 TRBV5-1
CSVDGTSGSRDEQFF TGCAGCGTAGACGGGACTAGCGGGAGTAGGGATGAGCAGTTCTTC TRBJ2-1 few TRBD2 TRBV29-1
CASSHGPEGYGYTF TGCGCCAGCAGTCATGGGCCGGAGGGCTATGGCTACACCTTC TRBJ1-2 - - TRBV10-2
CASSEAGQANQPQHF TGTGCCAGCAGTGAAGCAGGACAGGCCAATCAGCCCCAGCATTTT TRBJ1-5 - TRBD1 TRBV2
CASSLPGQGGNTQYF TGTGCCAGCAGCTTACCGGGACAGGGGGGAAATACGCAGTATTTT TRBJ2-3 once TRBD1 TRBV11-2
CATSREHPSDEQYF TGTGCCACCAGCAGAGAACACCCTTCCGACGAGCAGTACTTC TRBJ2-7 - - TRBV15
CASSVGPGDTDTQYF TGTGCCAGCAGCGTAGGCCCGGGTGACACAGATACGCAGTATTTT TRBJ2-3 - - TRBV9
CASSLVVEGYEQYF TGCGCCAGCAGCTTGGTGGTGGAGGGGTACGAGCAGTACTTC TRBJ2-7 - - TRBV5-1
CSVAHTRNQETQYF TGCAGCGTAGCCCATACTAGGAACCAAGAGACCCAGTACTTC TRBJ2-5 - - TRBV29-1
CASSQDLITNGKETQYF TGCGCCAGCAGCCAAGATCTCATCACTAACGGGAAAGAGACCCAGTACTTC TRBJ2-5 - - TRBV4-3
CASSPRTQTTGELFF TGTGCCAGCTCACCACGGACACAAACCACCGGGGAGCTGTTTTTT TRBJ2-2 - - TRBV18
CASSLYSGADTQYF TGTGCCAGCAGCTTGTACAGCGGGGCAGATACGCAGTATTTT TRBJ2-3 - TRBD2 TRBV5-5
CASSLGPSGHYNEQFF TGTGCCAGCAGCTTAGGCCCTAGCGGCCACTACAATGAGCAGTTCTTC TRBJ2-1 - TRBD2 TRBV7-2
CASSVDGQLRNQPQHF TGTGCCAGCAGCGTAGACGGACAGCTCCGCAATCAGCCCCAGCATTTT TRBJ1-5 - - TRBV7-2